These 3 T cell receptor beta chains originate from one sample sequenced in a study of OX40 agonist ivuxolimab in advanced cancers. Method: immunoSEQ multiplex PCR; TCRdb's copy keeps in-frame clones and lacks some. The data show tens of thousands of clones, with roughly four fifths seen just once and around 5% held by the top ten. The specimen comprised CD4+ or CD8+ T cells sorted from blood, sampled in a trial of the OX40 agonist ivuxolimab. These TCRs come from an adult with an advanced solid tumor such as melanoma, head and neck, liver or kidney cancer.

This clone was seen a handful of times. The gene calls are TRBV7-3 and TRBJ1-5; possible D gene TRBD1, 5 bases. The CDR3 sequence is 13 residues long. V was trimmed by 8 bases and J by 5 bases, leaving 13 bases between them. Germline loops: CDR1 SGHTA, CDR2 FQGTGA. The CDR3 spells CASGAGPDQPQHF. Here the CDR3 DNA reads TGTGCCAGCGGGGCGGGACCAGATCAGCCCCAGCATTTT. The complete variable domain, with remaining parts taken from reference TRBV7-3 and TRBJ1-5, reads GAGVSQTPSNKVTEKGKYVELRCDPISGHTALYWYRQSLGQGPEFLIYFQGTGAADDSGLPNDRFFAVRPEGSVSTLKIQRTERGDSAVYLCASGAGPDQPQHFGDGTRLSIL.

The chain recombines TRBV6-1 with TRBJ1-4; 7 bases line up with TRBD1. Germline V gene data show CDR1 as MNHNS and CDR2 as SASEGT. The CDR3 is 15 residues long. V dropped 10 bases and J dropped 4; count of bases not matched to a gene: 12. CDR3 amino acids: CATIPGTADNEKLFF. The CDR3 nucleotides are TGTGCCACCATTCCAGGGACAGCAGATAATGAAAAACTGTTTTTT.

Notes on this clone: Other DNA sequences in the sample encode the same CDR3. This chain links TRBV6-4 with TRBJ2-5, with a tentative D call TRBD2 (5 bases). The CDR3 extends over 13 amino acids. Germline CDR1 MRHNA, CDR2 SNTAGT. Between the trimmed V and J ends, which lost 0 bases and 7 bases, there was a span of 9 bases. The CDR3 sequence is CASSDSPEGTQYF. In DNA form, the CDR3 reads TGTGCCAGCAGTGACTCCCCAGAGGGGACCCAGTACTTC.